The clone carrying this T cell receptor (beta chain) was seen a single time. Its matching antigen is unknown. 60 Vbeta and 13 Jbeta primers were used in PCR. Using immunoSEQ multiplex PCR, the repertoire was profiled, and TCRdb retains in-frame clones only, with some absent. The table shows some 140,000 clones, with around four fifths occurring only once. This record comes from a study of cytomegalovirus exposure and HLA in healthy donors. Germline CDR1 and CDR2: SEHNR and FQNEAQ (reference sequence). The V segment lost 1 base and the J segment 4 bases; nucleotides outside the gene matches: 2. The CDR3 runs 15 residues. General study findings and limits: In vitro, a few CMV-associated chains proved specific for CMV antigens.

The TCR was taken from a woman aged 40-49 years in good health and CMV-seronegative. The sequenced material came from PBMCs. The chain carries TRBV7-9 and TRBJ1-2, with 11 nucleotides matching TRBD1. CDR3 sequence: CASSLGTGGFYGYTF. The CDR3 coding sequence is TGTGCCAGCAGCTTAGGGACAGGGGGCTTCTATGGCTACACCTTC. Full variable domain (outside the CDR3, taken from reference TRBV7-9 and TRBJ1-2): DTGVSQNPRHKITKRGQNVTFRCDPISEHNRLYWYRQTLGQGPEFLTYFQNEAQLEKSRLLSDRFSAERPKGSFSTLEIQRTEQGDSAMYLCASSLGTGGFYGYTFGSGTRLTVV.